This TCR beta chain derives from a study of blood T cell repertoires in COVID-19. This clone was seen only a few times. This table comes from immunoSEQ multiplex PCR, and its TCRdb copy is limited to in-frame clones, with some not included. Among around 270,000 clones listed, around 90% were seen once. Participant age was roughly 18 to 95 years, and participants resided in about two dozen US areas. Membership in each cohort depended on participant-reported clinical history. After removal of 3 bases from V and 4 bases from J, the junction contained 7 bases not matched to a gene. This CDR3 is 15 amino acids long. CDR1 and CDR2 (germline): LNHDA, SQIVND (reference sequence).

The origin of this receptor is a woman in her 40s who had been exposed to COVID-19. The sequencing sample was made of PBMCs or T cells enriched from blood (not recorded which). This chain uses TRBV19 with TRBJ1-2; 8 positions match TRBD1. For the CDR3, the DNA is TGTGCCAGTAGTATTATAGGTACAGGGGGCTATGGCTACACCTTC. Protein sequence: CASSIIGTGGYGYTF.